One and the same sample provided the 10 T cell receptor beta chains below, sequenced in a study of T cell repertoires in cytomegalovirus infection. TCRdb re-derived calls from the reads in MiXCR, one entry per CDR3 protein. The sample consists of some 600,000 distinct CDR3 sequences, about 24% of them appearing once. Sequencing used CD8+ T cells from PBMCs. The receptors come from a human donor in good health (CMV status not recorded). Some clones in this sample may be carry-over from other donors' samples.

This clonotype was recorded at least ten times. The CDR3 region is CASSLEMGDYNEQFF. The CDR3 bases are TGTGCCAGCAGCCTGGAAATGGGGGACTACAATGAGCAGTTCTTC. J is TRBJ2-1 and V is TRBV5-4; D is perhaps TRBD1 or TRBD2 (5 bases each). Germline CDR1 is SGHNT and CDR2 is YYREEE (reference sequence). V was shortened by 4 bases and J by 3 bases, with 14 bases between the two germline ends. There are 15 residues in the CDR3.

Notes on this clonotype: A much larger clone differs from this one at a single base, so this may be a read error. The chain combines TRBV7-6 with TRBJ1-5; D is unresolved. The length of the CDR3 is 12 residues. CDR1 and CDR2 from the germline V gene are SGHVS and FNYEAQ. DNA of the CDR3: TGTGTCAGCAGCCCCGGTGATCAGCCCCAGCATTTT. It specifies CVSSPGDQPQHF.

This chain joins TRBV5-5 and TRBJ2-2; possibly TRBD1 for D (6 bases). The ends were cut back, 4 bases at V and 2 bases at J, with 18 bases in the middle. CDR1 is SGHKS and CDR2 is YYEKEE in the germline V gene (reference sequence). CDR3 length: 17 amino acids. Here the CDR3 DNA reads TGTGCCAGCAGCCTGGATTGGGGGCGGAGAAACACCGGGGAGCTGTTTTTT. This sequence encodes CASSLDWGRRNTGELFF.

This clonotype showed up just a few times. The chain combines TRBV28 with TRBJ2-7, with 7 bases aligning to TRBD2. CDR3 length equals 14 residues. Germline V gene data show CDR1 as MDHEN and CDR2 as SYDVKM. Germline trimming cut 1 base from V and 2 bases from J; bases unmatched to any gene: 2. For the CDR3, the DNA is TGTGCCAGCAGTTTATCAAGCGGGACCTACGAGCAGTACGTC. Translation gives CASSLSSGTYEQYV.

V gene TRBV28 combines with J gene TRBJ2-2; perhaps TRBD2 as D (6 bases). The CDR3 consists of 16 residues. Per germline, CDR1 MDHEN and CDR2 SYDVKM. V lost 2 bases to trimming and J lost 5 bases, with 15 bases between them. The CDR3 sequence is CASSLDPGGRTGELFF. In nucleotides, the CDR3 is TGTGCCAGCAGTTTAGACCCCGGGGGAAGGACCGGGGAGCTGTTTTTT. Looking up the rest from reference TRBV28 and TRBJ2-2 gives the full variable domain: DVKVTQSSRYLVKRTGEKVFLECVQDMDHENMFWYRQDPGLGLRLIYFSYDVKMKEKGDIPEGYSVSREKKERFSLILESASTNQTSMYLCASSLDPGGRTGELFFGEGSRLTVL.

This clonotype was seen repeatedly, ten times or more. This chain uses TRBV20-1 with TRBJ1-2; TRBD1 might be the D (6 bases). CDR1 and CDR2 from the germline V gene are DFQATT and SNEGSKA (reference sequence). Trimming left V 6 bases short and J 4 bases short, with 12 bases between. The CDR3 contains 12 residues. This CDR3 reads CSAREQGYGYTF. In DNA form, the CDR3 reads TGCAGTGCCCGAGAACAGGGCTATGGCTACACCTTC.

The rearrangement uses TRBV20-1 and TRBJ2-1; D remains ambiguous. The CDR3 length is 13 residues. Trimming left V 6 bases short and J 2 bases short, with 11 bases between. Germline assignment: CDR1 DFQATT and CDR2 SNEGSKA (reference sequence). The CDR3 region has the DNA TGCAGTGCCAGACTCTCGACCTACAATGAGCAGTTCTTC. Translation: CSARLSTYNEQFF.

The genes are TRBV29-1 and TRBJ1-2, with no clear D. CDR1 SQVTM and CDR2 ANQGSEA come from the germline V gene. CDR3 length equals 12 residues. Trimming pared 4 bases from V and 6 bases from J, leaving 12 bases between. The CDR3, as DNA: TGCAGCGTTGGGGCGGCCGGGGATGGCTACACCTTC. Its translation: CSVGAAGDGYTF.

With respect to this clonotype: A read error may be the cause here, since a much bigger clone is one base away. The chain has TRBV12-3 or TRBV12-4 and TRBJ2-1; D may match TRBD1 or TRBD2 (5 bases each). Deletions cut 5 bases from V and 6 bases from J, with 20 bases between. This CDR3 has 16 residues. This chain's CDR3 is CASSPIGRGPGNEQFF. CDR3 DNA sequence: TGTGCCAGCAGTCCCATCGGACGGGGACCGGGCAATGAGCAGTTCTTC.

This clonotype was picked up a small number of times. This chain connects TRBV5-1 to TRBJ1-2, with TRBD1 as a possible D gene (6 bases). Germline V lookup: CDR1 SGHRS, CDR2 YFSETQ. V was shortened by 3 bases and J by 3 bases, with 12 bases between the two germline ends. The CDR3 consists of 14 residues. The CDR3 coding sequence is TGCGCCAGCAGCTCGCGGGGGGGCTACTATGGCTACACCTTC. This sequence encodes CASSSRGGYYGYTF.